This TCR beta chain was sequenced for a study of blood T cell repertoires in COVID-19. Study as a whole: Samples of COVID-19 (acute and convalescent) were obtained from the United States, Italy and Spain. PBMCs, B-cell-depleted T cells, or T cells provided the cDNA or gDNA that made up the material.

In the authors' methods: Nucleated cell counts were estimated from reference gene primer amplification. Generated by immunoSEQ multiplex PCR, the TCRdb table keeps only in-frame clones and is missing some. V, J and clone size reflect that table, while D and trimming were determined from the DNA. This table has about 99,000 clones, about 90% appearing once. V lost 5 bases to trimming and J lost 0 bases, with 8 bases between them. CDR1 and CDR2 (germline): SGHTA, FQGNSA. This CDR3 is built from 15 residues. The sequencing input was peripheral blood. The chain employs TRBV7-2 and TRBJ2-6; unclear D gene. The sequence was obtained from a human donor in a cohort sampled during active COVID-19. In DNA, the CDR3 is TGTGCCAGCAGCCCTGGCGGCTCTGGGGCCAACGTCCTGACTTTC. Its translation is CASSPGGSGANVLTF.